This T cell receptor beta chain was profiled in a study of CD8 T cells in ankylosing spondylitis. CDR3 length: 14 residues. Germline-derived CDR1 and CDR2 are SGHRS and YFSETQ. Trimming cost V 4 bases and J 5 bases; bases outside gene matches: 5. Preparation of TCR beta libraries was done by quantitative 5'-RACE with molecular barcodes. MiXCR, applied by TCRdb to the 5' RACE reads, yields one record per CDR3 protein. The data hold 670,000 or so distinct CDR3 sequences, with under 20% observed a single time. Study-level results: The study looked at matched synovial fluid samples from ankylosing spondylitis patients. Disease-linked clones were reported to be significantly enriched there. CD8+ by phenotype, disease-linked clones were relatively rare in peripheral blood. In ankylosing spondylitis blood, a motif of seven to nine highly homologous TCR beta variants appeared characteristic. Some of these motif variants have turned up before, in reports on reactive arthritis synovial fluid and blood.

Comments on this clonotype: Its antigen remains unidentified.

This receptor was obtained from a male donor with ankylosing spondylitis. The material sequenced was blood, either unsorted or a sorted T cell fraction (not recorded which). V gene TRBV5-1 combines with J gene TRBJ2-3; 9 nucleotides line up with TRBD2. CDR3 residues: CASSPLAGVDTQYF. In nucleotides, the CDR3 is TGCGCCAGCAGCCCCTTAGCGGGGGTAGATACGCAGTATTTT. The whole variable domain, remainder taken from reference TRBV5-1 and TRBJ2-3, is KAGVTQTPRYLIKTRGQQVTLSCSPISGHRSVSWYQQTPGQGLQFLFEYFSETQRNKGNFPGRFSGRQFSNSRSEMNVSTLELGDSALYLCASSPLAGVDTQYFGPGTRLTVL.